The rows below give T cell receptor beta chains drawn from one sample of a study of naive and memory T cell subsets. TCRdb ran MiXCR on the UMI-ligation and nested PCR reads and lists one entry per CDR3 protein. The repertoire has more than 120,000 distinct CDR3 sequences, approximately 20% of them found once; the top ten carry roughly 0.6%. Source material: naive CD8+ T cells from blood. These receptor sequences come from a human donor in good health. Each CDR3 is given with its conserved first and last residue. D genes are given only for firm matches. Clone size is stated in some rows and not others, as once, few, many or a class when expanded.

D gene: TRBD2
J gene: TRBJ2-7
CDR3 length: 14
clone size: .
V gene: TRBV12-3/TRBV12-4
CDR3 DNA: TGTGCCAGCAGTTTAGAAGCGGGAGTAGACGAGCAGTACTTC
CDR3 protein: CASSLEAGVDEQYF

D gene: .
J gene: TRBJ2-1
CDR3 length: 14
clone size: few
V gene: TRBV6-5
CDR3 DNA: TGTGCCAGCAGGGAAGAGGGGCCTCTGAATGAGCAGTTCTTC
CDR3 protein: CASREEGPLNEQFF

D gene: TRBD2
J gene: TRBJ2-1
CDR3 length: 15
clone size: .
V gene: TRBV6-2/TRBV6-3
CDR3 DNA: TGTGCCAGCAGTTACGGGCGGGAGTCCTACAATGAGCAGTTCTTC
CDR3 protein: CASSYGRESYNEQFF

D gene: TRBD1
J gene: TRBJ1-5
CDR3 length: 17
clone size: .
V gene: TRBV6-6
CDR3 DNA: TGTGCCAGCAGTCTAACAGGGGGCCGATATAGCAATCAGCCCCAGCATTTT
CDR3 protein: CASSLTGGRYSNQPQHF

D gene: .
J gene: TRBJ1-5
CDR3 length: 16
clone size: .
V gene: TRBV4-3
CDR3 DNA: TGCGCCAGCGGCCAAGATTGGGGAGGGAGGCGACAGCCCCAGCATTTT
CDR3 protein: CASGQDWGGRRQPQHF

D gene: TRBD1
J gene: TRBJ2-7
CDR3 length: 14
clone size: .
V gene: TRBV20-1
CDR3 DNA: TGCAGTGCTAGACCCGACAGGGACTCCTACGAGCAGTACTTC
CDR3 protein: CSARPDRDSYEQYF

D gene: .
J gene: TRBJ1-1
CDR3 length: 16
clone size: .
V gene: TRBV6-5
CDR3 DNA: TGTGCCAGCAGTTATACCCCCCAAGGGCAATTCACTGAAGCTTTCTTT
CDR3 protein: CASSYTPQGQFTEAFF

D gene: TRBD1
J gene: TRBJ2-7
CDR3 length: 11
clone size: .
V gene: TRBV6-5
CDR3 DNA: TGTGCCAGCAGAACAGGGGGCGAGCAGTACTTC
CDR3 protein: CASRTGGEQYF

D gene: TRBD1
J gene: TRBJ2-5
CDR3 length: 16
clone size: .
V gene: TRBV27
CDR3 DNA: TGTGCCAGCAGTTTAGCCCTCGGGACAGTCGTGGAGACCCAGTACTTC
CDR3 protein: CASSLALGTVVETQYF

D gene: .
J gene: TRBJ2-3
CDR3 length: 13
clone size: .
V gene: TRBV2
CDR3 DNA: TGTGCCAGCAGAGTTGGGGCGCCAGATACGCAGTATTTT
CDR3 protein: CASRVGAPDTQYF

D gene: .
J gene: TRBJ2-3
CDR3 length: 12
clone size: .
V gene: TRBV10-3
CDR3 DNA: TGTGCCATCAGTGAGAGGTCAGATACGCAGTATTTT
CDR3 protein: CAISERSDTQYF

D gene: .
J gene: TRBJ1-3
CDR3 length: 16
clone size: .
V gene: TRBV9
CDR3 DNA: TGTGCCAGCAGCGTAGAGAGGGCAGGGTCTGGAAACACCATATATTTT
CDR3 protein: CASSVERAGSGNTIYF

D gene: .
J gene: TRBJ2-3
CDR3 length: 15
clone size: .
V gene: TRBV28
CDR3 DNA: TGTGCCAGCAGTTTTTGGTCAGGAGCCACAGATACGCAGTATTTT
CDR3 protein: CASSFWSGATDTQYF

D gene: TRBD1
J gene: TRBJ2-7
CDR3 length: 13
clone size: few
V gene: TRBV6-5
CDR3 DNA: TGTGCCAGCAAAAACAGGGGTTTCAACGAGCAGTACTTC
CDR3 protein: CASKNRGFNEQYF

D gene: .
J gene: TRBJ2-2
CDR3 length: 14
clone size: .
V gene: TRBV7-8
CDR3 DNA: TGTGCCAGCAGCTACGGGACGAACACCGGGGAGCTGTTTTTT
CDR3 protein: CASSYGTNTGELFF

D gene: TRBD2
J gene: TRBJ2-3
CDR3 length: 18
clone size: .
V gene: TRBV7-8
CDR3 DNA: TGTGCCAGCAGCTTAGCGCCGCCCAGCGGGAGTGGGACAGATACGCAGTATTTT
CDR3 protein: CASSLAPPSGSGTDTQYF

D gene: TRBD1
J gene: TRBJ2-4
CDR3 length: 14
clone size: few
V gene: TRBV3-1
CDR3 DNA: TGTGCCAGCAGCCGGAAGACAGGGGAAGACATTCAGTACTTC
CDR3 protein: CASSRKTGEDIQYF

D gene: TRBD2
J gene: TRBJ2-1
CDR3 length: 15
clone size: .
V gene: TRBV6-5
CDR3 DNA: TGTGCCAGCAGTTCGGAGCGGGATTATAACAATGAGCAGTTCTTC
CDR3 protein: CASSSERDYNNEQFF

D gene: .
J gene: TRBJ2-7
CDR3 length: 12
clone size: few
V gene: TRBV7-9
CDR3 DNA: TGTGCCAGCAGCTTAGTTGAGGACGAGCAGTACTTC
CDR3 protein: CASSLVEDEQYF

D gene: .
J gene: TRBJ2-3
CDR3 length: 14
clone size: few
V gene: TRBV6-5
CDR3 DNA: TGTGCCAGCAGTTACTCAAGGGGAGGCGATACGCAGTATTTT
CDR3 protein: CASSYSRGGDTQYF

D gene: TRBD1
J gene: TRBJ2-7
CDR3 length: 15
clone size: few
V gene: TRBV28
CDR3 DNA: TGTGCCAGCAGTTTTGCCGGGACAGGGCCCGACGAGCAGTACTTC
CDR3 protein: CASSFAGTGPDEQYF

D gene: TRBD2
J gene: TRBJ2-7
CDR3 length: 17
clone size: few
V gene: TRBV20-1
CDR3 DNA: TGCAGTGCTAGAGGGACCCTAGCGGAGCACATCTCCTACGAGCAGTACTTC
CDR3 protein: CSARGTLAEHISYEQYF

D gene: .
J gene: TRBJ1-5
CDR3 length: 14
clone size: .
V gene: TRBV12-3/TRBV12-4
CDR3 DNA: TGTGCCAGCAGCCCTGACAGCAGCAATCAGCCCCAGCATTTT
CDR3 protein: CASSPDSSNQPQHF

D gene: .
J gene: TRBJ2-3
CDR3 length: 17
clone size: .
V gene: TRBV9
CDR3 DNA: TGTGCCAGCAGCGTAGGGGACTCCCTAAATCCAACAGATACGCAGTATTTT
CDR3 protein: CASSVGDSLNPTDTQYF

D gene: TRBD1
J gene: TRBJ2-7
CDR3 length: 14
clone size: .
V gene: TRBV12-3/TRBV12-4
CDR3 DNA: TGTGCCAGCAGCTGGACAGGGGGCTTCGACGAGCAGTACTTC
CDR3 protein: CASSWTGGFDEQYF

D gene: .
J gene: TRBJ1-1
CDR3 length: 12
clone size: many
V gene: TRBV6-5
CDR3 DNA: TGTGCCAGCAGTTCAAGGGGTCCTGAAGCTTTCTTT
CDR3 protein: CASSSRGPEAFF

D gene: .
J gene: TRBJ2-7
CDR3 length: 17
clone size: .
V gene: TRBV7-8
CDR3 DNA: TGTGCCAGCAGCTTAGGAGGCCAGGTCGAAGTAGGCCACGAGCAGTACTTC
CDR3 protein: CASSLGGQVEVGHEQYF

D gene: TRBD1
J gene: TRBJ1-5
CDR3 length: 14
clone size: many
V gene: TRBV28
CDR3 DNA: TGTGCCAGCAGTTCCCGACAGGGTCGTCAGCCCCAGCATTTT
CDR3 protein: CASSSRQGRQPQHF

D gene: .
J gene: TRBJ2-1
CDR3 length: 12
clone size: few
V gene: TRBV7-9
CDR3 DNA: TGTGCCAGCAGCCAGGACAGTACCGAGCAGTTCTTC
CDR3 protein: CASSQDSTEQFF

D gene: .
J gene: TRBJ2-2
CDR3 length: 13
clone size: .
V gene: TRBV29-1
CDR3 DNA: TGCAGCGCTCGGACAGAGAACACCGGGGAGCTGTTTTTT
CDR3 protein: CSARTENTGELFF

D gene: TRBD1
J gene: TRBJ2-7
CDR3 length: 15
clone size: .
V gene: TRBV28
CDR3 DNA: TGTGCCAGCAGGGGACAGGGGGTAGGATACTACGAGCAGTACTTC
CDR3 protein: CASRGQGVGYYEQYF

D gene: .
J gene: TRBJ2-1
CDR3 length: 11
clone size: many
V gene: TRBV29-1
CDR3 DNA: TGCAGCGTTGTCAGAGACAATGAGCAGTTCTTC
CDR3 protein: CSVVRDNEQFF

D gene: .
J gene: TRBJ2-1
CDR3 length: 14
clone size: few
V gene: TRBV4-2
CDR3 DNA: TGTGCCAGCAGCGGACTGGCCCCGGAGGATGAGCAGTTCTTC
CDR3 protein: CASSGLAPEDEQFF

D gene: TRBD2
J gene: TRBJ2-1
CDR3 length: 15
clone size: few
V gene: TRBV6-2/TRBV6-3
CDR3 DNA: TGTGCCAGCATCTCGCCAGCGGGAGGGCCCGATGAGCAGTTCTTC
CDR3 protein: CASISPAGGPDEQFF

D gene: TRBD2
J gene: TRBJ2-4
CDR3 length: 16
clone size: many
V gene: TRBV13
CDR3 DNA: TGTGCCAGCAGCTTAGTTCCTACTAGCGGGATTGGCGTTCAGTACTTC
CDR3 protein: CASSLVPTSGIGVQYF

D gene: .
J gene: TRBJ2-1
CDR3 length: 15
clone size: many
V gene: TRBV19
CDR3 DNA: TGTGCCAGTAGTATCGGTCAGGGGACCTACAATGAGCAGTTCTTC
CDR3 protein: CASSIGQGTYNEQFF

D gene: .
J gene: TRBJ1-5
CDR3 length: 15
clone size: once
V gene: TRBV6-5
CDR3 DNA: TGTGCCAGCAGTTACAGGCAGAATAGCAATCAGCCCCAGCATTTT
CDR3 protein: CASSYRQNSNQPQHF

D gene: .
J gene: TRBJ1-6
CDR3 length: 17
clone size: .
V gene: TRBV3-1
CDR3 DNA: TGTGCCAGCAGCCAAGATTTTCAGAGCTCCTATAATTCACCCCTCCACTTT
CDR3 protein: CASSQDFQSSYNSPLHF

D gene: TRBD2
J gene: TRBJ2-7
CDR3 length: 15
clone size: .
V gene: TRBV29-1
CDR3 DNA: TGCAGCGTTGAGGGGGCGGGAGGGACCCCCTACGAGCAGTACTTC
CDR3 protein: CSVEGAGGTPYEQYF

D gene: .
J gene: TRBJ1-4
CDR3 length: 14
clone size: few
V gene: TRBV12-3/TRBV12-4
CDR3 DNA: TGTGCCAGCACCCTTGTTGGTCTGAATGAAAAACTGTTTTTT
CDR3 protein: CASTLVGLNEKLFF

D gene: TRBD1
J gene: TRBJ2-7
CDR3 length: 14
clone size: .
V gene: TRBV10-3
CDR3 DNA: TGTGCCATCAGTCAGTCGGACAGGGGGCGCGAGCAGTACTTC
CDR3 protein: CAISQSDRGREQYF

D gene: .
J gene: TRBJ2-1
CDR3 length: 15
clone size: .
V gene: TRBV21-1
CDR3 DNA: TGTGCCAGCAGCAACGATGCGGGAGGGCAAGGGGAGCAGTTCTTC
CDR3 protein: CASSNDAGGQGEQFF

D gene: .
J gene: TRBJ1-1
CDR3 length: 13
clone size: .
V gene: TRBV12-3/TRBV12-4
CDR3 DNA: TGTGCCAGCAGACCCACACCGAACACTGAAGCTTTCTTT
CDR3 protein: CASRPTPNTEAFF

D gene: TRBD1
J gene: TRBJ1-4
CDR3 length: 13
clone size: .
V gene: TRBV3-1
CDR3 DNA: TGTGCCACCACCTGGACAGGGGGGGAAAAACTGTTTTTT
CDR3 protein: CATTWTGGEKLFF

D gene: TRBD1
J gene: TRBJ2-1
CDR3 length: 19
clone size: few
V gene: TRBV29-1
CDR3 DNA: TGCAGCGTTGAGGGGGGGGACAGGGTTGTCGGGAGCTCCTACAATGAGCAGTTCTTC
CDR3 protein: CSVEGGDRVVGSSYNEQFF

D gene: .
J gene: TRBJ2-5
CDR3 length: 15
clone size: few
V gene: TRBV24-1
CDR3 DNA: TGTGCCACCAGTGATCCATGGGCTTTGGAAGAGACCCAGTACTTC
CDR3 protein: CATSDPWALEETQYF

D gene: .
J gene: TRBJ2-3
CDR3 length: 14
clone size: .
V gene: TRBV12-3/TRBV12-4
CDR3 DNA: TGTGCCAGCAGTTTCCTTGGGCCCACAGATACGCAGTATTTT
CDR3 protein: CASSFLGPTDTQYF

D gene: .
J gene: TRBJ2-1
CDR3 length: 15
clone size: .
V gene: TRBV11-2
CDR3 DNA: TGTGCCAGCAGCTTATCCGGGGGCGCCCCCAATGAGCAGTTCTTC
CDR3 protein: CASSLSGGAPNEQFF

D gene: .
J gene: TRBJ2-1
CDR3 length: 14
clone size: .
V gene: TRBV6-5
CDR3 DNA: TGTGCCAGCAGCCCCGGCCAGGGATACAATGAGCAGTTCTTC
CDR3 protein: CASSPGQGYNEQFF

D gene: .
J gene: TRBJ2-5
CDR3 length: 14
clone size: .
V gene: TRBV20-1
CDR3 DNA: TGCAGTGCTGCCGGCGGCAGTGGAGAAGAGACCCAGTACTTC
CDR3 protein: CSAAGGSGEETQYF

D gene: TRBD1
J gene: TRBJ1-3
CDR3 length: 14
clone size: .
V gene: TRBV27
CDR3 DNA: TGTGCCAGCAGTCCACAGGGGACTGGAAACACCATATATTTT
CDR3 protein: CASSPQGTGNTIYF

D gene: .
J gene: TRBJ1-1
CDR3 length: 12
clone size: .
V gene: TRBV29-1
CDR3 DNA: TGCAGCGTCGAAAAAGGGGTTCTCGGAGCTTTCTTT
CDR3 protein: CSVEKGVLGAFF

D gene: .
J gene: TRBJ2-7
CDR3 length: 14
clone size: few
V gene: TRBV5-4
CDR3 DNA: TGTGCCAGCAGCTTGGCTGGGCAGTACTACGAGCAGTACTTC
CDR3 protein: CASSLAGQYYEQYF

D gene: .
J gene: TRBJ2-5
CDR3 length: 15
clone size: once
V gene: TRBV24-1
CDR3 DNA: TGTGCCACCTCCTCGCGGGACTCAAATACGGAGACCCAGTACTTC
CDR3 protein: CATSSRDSNTETQYF

D gene: .
J gene: TRBJ1-5
CDR3 length: 17
clone size: .
V gene: TRBV7-8
CDR3 DNA: TGTGCCAGCAGCTCCGAAAGACAAGGGGGAAGCAATCAGCCCCAGCATTTT
CDR3 protein: CASSSERQGGSNQPQHF

D gene: TRBD1
J gene: TRBJ1-1
CDR3 length: 14
clone size: .
V gene: TRBV12-3/TRBV12-4
CDR3 DNA: TGTGCCAGCAATCAGGGACAGATGAACACTGAAGCTTTCTTT
CDR3 protein: CASNQGQMNTEAFF

D gene: .
J gene: TRBJ2-2
CDR3 length: 17
clone size: .
V gene: TRBV12-3/TRBV12-4
CDR3 DNA: TGTGCCAGCAGTTTACAGGGTTGGGTCCCCGACACCGGGGAGCTGTTTTTT
CDR3 protein: CASSLQGWVPDTGELFF

D gene: TRBD1
J gene: TRBJ1-2
CDR3 length: 15
clone size: few
V gene: TRBV7-8
CDR3 DNA: TGTGCCAGCAGCTTAGTGGCAGGGGGTTTGCGTGGCTACACCTTC
CDR3 protein: CASSLVAGGLRGYTF

D gene: .
J gene: TRBJ2-7
CDR3 length: 16
clone size: few
V gene: TRBV10-3
CDR3 DNA: TGTGCCATCAGTGAGGCGACGCAGGGAGATACCTACGAGCAGTACTTC
CDR3 protein: CAISEATQGDTYEQYF

D gene: TRBD2
J gene: TRBJ2-1
CDR3 length: 14
clone size: .
V gene: TRBV20-1
CDR3 DNA: TGCAGTGCTGGACTAGCGGGAGGGTTAAATGAGCAGTTCTTC
CDR3 protein: CSAGLAGGLNEQFF